The text below deals with one TCR beta chain. The antigen remains undetermined. This entry comes from a study of cytomegalovirus exposure and HLA in healthy donors. General study findings and limits: According to the study, 160 or so TCR beta chains were cytomegalovirus-associated. In a later analysis, TCR beta V- and J-gene trimming showed a link to a missense DCLRE1C variant. CMV antigen specificity of a few CMV-associated chains was confirmed in vitro.

The length of the CDR3 is 14 residues. V shed 1 base, J shed 7 bases, and the junction held 5 bases outside the gene matches. Germline CDR1 and CDR2: SGDLS and YYNGEE. The PCR ran on 60 Vbeta and 13 Jbeta primers. The repertoire was sequenced with immunoSEQ multiplex PCR; TCRdb's copy has only in-frame clones and lacks some. The sample has about 200,000 clones. The specimen sequenced was PBMCs. The chain carries TRBV9 and TRBJ2-1, with 7 bases that match TRBD1. The sequence was collected from a boy aged 5 to 17 in good health and CMV-seronegative. This CDR3 reads CASSVRDSGNEQFF. CDR3 coding DNA: TGTGCCAGCAGCGTAAGGGACAGCGGAAATGAGCAGTTCTTC.